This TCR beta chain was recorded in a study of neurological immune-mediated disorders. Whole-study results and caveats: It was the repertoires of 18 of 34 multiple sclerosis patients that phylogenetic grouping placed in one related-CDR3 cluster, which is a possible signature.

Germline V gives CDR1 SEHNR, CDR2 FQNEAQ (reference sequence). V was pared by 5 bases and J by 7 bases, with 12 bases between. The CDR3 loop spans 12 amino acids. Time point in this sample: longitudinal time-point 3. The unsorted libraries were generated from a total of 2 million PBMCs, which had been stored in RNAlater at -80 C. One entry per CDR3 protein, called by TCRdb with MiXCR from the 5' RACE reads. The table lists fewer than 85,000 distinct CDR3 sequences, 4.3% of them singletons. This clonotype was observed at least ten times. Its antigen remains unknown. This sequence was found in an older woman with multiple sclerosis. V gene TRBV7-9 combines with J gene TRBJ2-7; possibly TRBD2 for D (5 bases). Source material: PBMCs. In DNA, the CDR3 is TGTGCCAGCAGCATTACTAGTTTTGAGCAGTACTTC. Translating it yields CASSITSFEQYF.